Shown below are 12 T cell receptor beta chains from a single sample sequenced in a study of blood T cells in healthy people across ages. A J-beta primer mix and a sample-barcoded 5' primer were used in a second PCR of roughly 6 to 12 cycles. Using its own MiXCR run on the 5' RACE reads, TCRdb lists one record per CDR3 protein. The data show roughly 680,000 distinct CDR3 sequences, roughly half seen once. Sequencing used blood. The origin of the receptors is a woman over 75 in good health.

The V and J genes are TRBV29-1 and TRBJ1-2, with 9 bases fitting TRBD1. The CDR3 length is 14 residues. V dropped 3 bases and J dropped 1; count of bases not matched to a gene: 3. Germline loops: CDR1 SQVTM, CDR2 ANQGSEA. The CDR3 DNA follows: TGCAGCGTTGAGGGGACAGGGAGTAACTATGGCTACACCTTC. Its translation is CSVEGTGSNYGYTF. The complete variable domain, with remaining parts taken from reference TRBV29-1 and TRBJ1-2, reads SAVISQKPSRDICQRGTSLTIQCQVDSQVTMMFWYRQQPGQSLTLIATANQGSEATYESGFVIDKFPISRPNLTFSTLTVSNMSPEDSSIYLCSVEGTGSNYGYTFGSGTRLTVV.

V gene TRBV18 combines with J gene TRBJ2-1; the match to TRBD2 covers 11 bases. The CDR3 extends over 16 amino acids. Germline assignment: CDR1 KGHSH and CDR2 LQKENI. V lost 3 bases and J lost 3; bases outside the gene matches: 4. CDR3 amino acids: CASSPVLAGGYNEQFF. DNA of the CDR3: TGTGCCAGCTCACCGGTTCTAGCGGGAGGCTACAATGAGCAGTTCTTC.

This sequence joins TRBV7-2 and TRBJ2-3; TRBD2 agrees at 8 bases. Trimming removed 5 bases from V and 2 bases from J; junction bases left unmatched: 6. The CDR3 is 15 residues long. Germline CDR1 is SGHTA and CDR2 is FQGNSA. The DNA of the CDR3 is TGTGCCAGCAGCCAGACTAGCGTTTACACAGATACGCAGTATTTT. Translation gives CASSQTSVYTDTQYF.

This chain joins TRBV28 and TRBJ1-1, with no clear D. Germline V gene lookup returns CDR1 MDHEN and CDR2 SYDVKM. The CDR3 loop spans 12 amino acids. V gave up 6 bases and J gave up 4 bases, with 9 bases separating them. CDR3 amino acids: CASRRRITEAFF. The DNA of the CDR3 is TGTGCCAGCAGAAGGAGGATCACTGAAGCTTTCTTT.

This clonotype was seen ten or more times. The CDR3 here is CASSFLAGAPGGELFF. CDR3 DNA: TGCGCCAGCAGCTTCCTAGCGGGAGCCCCCGGCGGGGAGCTGTTTTTT. The chain employs TRBV5-1 and TRBJ2-2; TRBD2 matches at 10 bases. This CDR3 contains 16 residues. In germline, CDR1 is SGHRS, CDR2 YFSETQ. The J segment lost 7 bases and the V segment lost 2 bases, leaving 8 bases of the junction unmatched.

Of note for this clonotype: An end of the junction differs from the germline gene, which may be a read error. The chain employs TRBV7-8 and TRBJ2-1; 10 nucleotides align to TRBD2. This CDR3 is built from 18 residues. CDR1 is SGHVS, CDR2 FQNEAQ, per germline. This chain's CDR3 is CASSLSAGLASSYNGQFF. DNA for the CDR3: TGTGCCAGCAGCTTATCCGCGGGACTAGCGAGCTCCTACAATGGGCAGTTCTTC.

This clonotype has a handful of counts. The chain employs TRBV5-1 and TRBJ2-1, with TRBD2 identical over 12 bases. Per germline, CDR1 SGHRS and CDR2 YFSETQ. The CDR3 is 14 amino acids. The V segment lost 5 bases and the J segment 6 bases; nucleotides outside the gene matches: 3. CDR3 in DNA: TGCGCCAGCAGACGGACTAGCGGGGCCAATGAGCAGTTCTTC. Protein: CASRRTSGANEQFF. The whole variable domain, filled in from reference TRBV5-1 and TRBJ2-1, reads KAGVTQTPRYLIKTRGQQVTLSCSPISGHRSVSWYQQTPGQGLQFLFEYFSETQRNKGNFPGRFSGRQFSNSRSEMNVSTLELGDSALYLCASRRTSGANEQFFGPGTRLTVL.

On this clonotype: This may stem from a read error, because a much larger clone lies one nucleotide away. This chain uses TRBV7-7 with TRBJ2-1; possible D gene TRBD1, 5 bases. The CDR3 loop spans 16 amino acids. Looked up from germline, CDR1 is SSHAT and CDR2 is FNYEAQ (reference sequence). V lost 7 bases and J 10 bases, leaving 26 bases between the germline ends. CDR3 residues: CASNLGPPTQPGEQFF. In nucleotides, the CDR3 is TGTGCCAGCAACTTGGGGCCTCCCACCCAGCCAGGAGAGCAGTTCTTC. The full variable domain, in which reference TRBV7-7 and TRBJ2-1 provide the parts outside the CDR3, is GAGVSQSPRYKVTKRGQDVTLRCDPISSHATLYWYQQALGQGPEFLTYFNYEAQPDKSGLPSDRFSAERPEGSISTLTIQRTEQRDSAMYRCASNLGPPTQPGEQFFGPGTRLTVL.

This clonotype was found many times. The rearrangement links TRBV20-1 to TRBJ2-3; the match to TRBD2 covers 7 bases. With 0 bases clipped from V and 0 bases from J, the junction kept 3 bases outside the gene matches. The CDR3 length is 15 residues. The germline gives CDR1 DFQATT, CDR2 SNEGSKA (reference sequence). The CDR3 DNA reads as TGCAGTGCTAGAGAAGCGGGACCTAGCACAGATACGCAGTATTTT. It specifies CSAREAGPSTDTQYF.

This clonotype has only one observation. V usage is TRBV27 and J usage is TRBJ2-5; D not resolved. Trimming left V 5 bases short and J 5 bases short, with 12 bases between. The CDR3 sequence is 13 residues long. The germline V gene has CDR1 MNHEY and CDR2 SMNVEV (reference sequence). The CDR3 sequence: CASSTFDAETQYF. The CDR3 DNA sequence: TGTGCCAGCAGTACTTTCGATGCGGAGACCCAGTACTTC.

Comments on this clonotype: This may arise from a read error, as a much more abundant clone is one base away. The J gene is TRBJ2-1, the V gene TRBV20-1; D ambiguous. Judging by the DNA end, TRBJ2-7 fits better; the J call may be wrong. Germline loops: CDR1 DFQATT, CDR2 SNEGSKA (reference sequence). The CDR3 contains 13 residues. The CDR3 region is CSARSPLGDEQYF. The CDR3 DNA sequence: TGCAGTGCTAGAAGTCCCCTAGGCGATGAGCAGTACTTC.

The chain has TRBV5-1 and TRBJ2-5, with a tentative D call TRBD2 (5 bases). The CDR3 has 14 residues. Germline values: CDR1 SGHRS, CDR2 YFSETQ. The V end was cut by 5 bases, the J end by 5 bases, with 16 bases between. CDR3 loop: CASRRASPIETQYF. The CDR3 nucleotides read TGCGCCAGCAGGAGGGCTAGCCCGATTGAGACCCAGTACTTC.